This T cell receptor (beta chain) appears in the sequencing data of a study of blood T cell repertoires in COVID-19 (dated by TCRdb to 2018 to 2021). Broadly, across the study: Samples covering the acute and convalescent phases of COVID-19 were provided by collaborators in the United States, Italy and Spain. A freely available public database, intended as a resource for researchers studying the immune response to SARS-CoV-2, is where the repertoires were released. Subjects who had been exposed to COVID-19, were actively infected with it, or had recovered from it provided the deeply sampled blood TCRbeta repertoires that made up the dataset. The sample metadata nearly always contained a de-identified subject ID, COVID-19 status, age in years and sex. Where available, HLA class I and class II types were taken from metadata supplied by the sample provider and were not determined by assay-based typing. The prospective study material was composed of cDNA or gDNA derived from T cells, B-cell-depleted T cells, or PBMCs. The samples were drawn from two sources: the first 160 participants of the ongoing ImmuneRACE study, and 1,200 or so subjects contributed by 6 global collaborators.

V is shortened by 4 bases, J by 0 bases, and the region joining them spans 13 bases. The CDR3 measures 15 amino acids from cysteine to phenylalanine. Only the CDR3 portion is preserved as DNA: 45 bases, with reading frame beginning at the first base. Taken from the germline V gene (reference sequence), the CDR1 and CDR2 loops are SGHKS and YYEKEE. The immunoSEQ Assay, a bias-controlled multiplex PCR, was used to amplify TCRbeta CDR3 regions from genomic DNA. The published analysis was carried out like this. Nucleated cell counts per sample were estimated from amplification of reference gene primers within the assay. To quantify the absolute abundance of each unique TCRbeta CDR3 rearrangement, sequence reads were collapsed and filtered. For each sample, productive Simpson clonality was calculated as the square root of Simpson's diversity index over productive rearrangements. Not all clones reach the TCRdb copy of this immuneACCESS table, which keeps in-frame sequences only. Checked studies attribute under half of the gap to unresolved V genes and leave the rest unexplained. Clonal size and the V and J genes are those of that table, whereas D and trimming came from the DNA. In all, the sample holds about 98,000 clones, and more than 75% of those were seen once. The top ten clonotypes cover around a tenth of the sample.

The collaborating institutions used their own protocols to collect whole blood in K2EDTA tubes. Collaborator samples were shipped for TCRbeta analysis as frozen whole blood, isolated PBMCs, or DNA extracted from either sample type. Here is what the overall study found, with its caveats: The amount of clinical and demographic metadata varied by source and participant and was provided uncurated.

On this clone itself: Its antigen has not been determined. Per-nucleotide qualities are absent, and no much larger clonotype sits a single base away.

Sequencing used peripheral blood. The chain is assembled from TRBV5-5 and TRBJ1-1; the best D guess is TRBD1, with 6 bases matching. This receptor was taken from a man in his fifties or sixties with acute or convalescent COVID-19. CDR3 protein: CASSPTGPMNTEAFF. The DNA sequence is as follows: TGTGCCAGCAGCCCCACAGGGCCCATGAACACTGAAGCTTTCTTT.